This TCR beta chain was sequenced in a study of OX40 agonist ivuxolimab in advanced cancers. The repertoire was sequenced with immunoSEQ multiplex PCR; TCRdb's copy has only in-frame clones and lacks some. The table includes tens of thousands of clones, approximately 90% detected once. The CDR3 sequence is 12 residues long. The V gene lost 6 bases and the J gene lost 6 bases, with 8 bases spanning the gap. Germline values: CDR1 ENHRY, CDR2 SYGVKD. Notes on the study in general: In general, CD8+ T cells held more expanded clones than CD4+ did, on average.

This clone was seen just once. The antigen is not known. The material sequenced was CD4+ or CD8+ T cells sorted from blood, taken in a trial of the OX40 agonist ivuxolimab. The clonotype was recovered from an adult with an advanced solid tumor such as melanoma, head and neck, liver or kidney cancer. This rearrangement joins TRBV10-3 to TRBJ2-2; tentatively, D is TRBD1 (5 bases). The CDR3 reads CAIRAGPGELFF. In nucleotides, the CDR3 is TGTGCCATCAGAGCAGGGCCCGGGGAGCTGTTTTTT.